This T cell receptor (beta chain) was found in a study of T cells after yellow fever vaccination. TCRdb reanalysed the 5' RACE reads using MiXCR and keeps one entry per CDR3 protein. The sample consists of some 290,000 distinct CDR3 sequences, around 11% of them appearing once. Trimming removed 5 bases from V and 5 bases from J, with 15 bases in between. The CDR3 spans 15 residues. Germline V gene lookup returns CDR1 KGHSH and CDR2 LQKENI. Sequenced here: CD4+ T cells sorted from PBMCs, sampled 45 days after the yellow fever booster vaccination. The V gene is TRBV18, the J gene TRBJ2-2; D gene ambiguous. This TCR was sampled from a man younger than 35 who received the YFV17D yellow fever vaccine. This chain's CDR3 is CASSLRPLRTGELFF. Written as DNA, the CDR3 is TGTGCCAGCTCATTAAGGCCCTTGAGGACCGGGGAGCTGTTTTTT. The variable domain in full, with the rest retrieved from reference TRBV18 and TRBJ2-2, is NAGVMQNPRHLVRRRGQEARLRCSPMKGHSHVYWYRQLPEEGLKFMVYLQKENIIDESGMPKERFSAEFPKEGPSILRIQQVVRGDSAAYFCASSLRPLRTGELFFGEGSRLTVL.